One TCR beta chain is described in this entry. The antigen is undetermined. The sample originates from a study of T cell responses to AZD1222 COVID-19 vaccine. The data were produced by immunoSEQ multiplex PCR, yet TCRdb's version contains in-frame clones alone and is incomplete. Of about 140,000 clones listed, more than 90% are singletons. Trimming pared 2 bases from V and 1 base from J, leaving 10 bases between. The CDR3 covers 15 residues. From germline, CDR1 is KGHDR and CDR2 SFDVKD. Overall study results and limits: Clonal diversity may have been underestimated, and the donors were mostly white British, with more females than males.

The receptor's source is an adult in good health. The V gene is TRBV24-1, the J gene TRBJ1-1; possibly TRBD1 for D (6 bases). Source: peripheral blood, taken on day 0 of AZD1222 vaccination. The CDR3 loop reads CATSDWGQSNTEAFF. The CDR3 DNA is TGTGCCACCAGTGATTGGGGGCAGTCGAACACTGAAGCTTTCTTT.